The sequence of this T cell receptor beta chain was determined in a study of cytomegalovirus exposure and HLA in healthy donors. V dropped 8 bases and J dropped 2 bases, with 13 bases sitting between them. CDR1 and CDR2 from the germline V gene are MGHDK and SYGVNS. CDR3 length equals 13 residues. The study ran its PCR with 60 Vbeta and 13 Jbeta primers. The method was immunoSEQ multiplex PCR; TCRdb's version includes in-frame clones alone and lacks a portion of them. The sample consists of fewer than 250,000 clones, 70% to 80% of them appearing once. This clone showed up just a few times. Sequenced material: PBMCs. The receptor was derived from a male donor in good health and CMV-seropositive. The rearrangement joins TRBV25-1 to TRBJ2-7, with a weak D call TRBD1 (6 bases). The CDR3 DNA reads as TGTGCCAGCTCAGGACAGTTACCCTACGAGCAGTACTTC. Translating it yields CASSGQLPYEQYF.